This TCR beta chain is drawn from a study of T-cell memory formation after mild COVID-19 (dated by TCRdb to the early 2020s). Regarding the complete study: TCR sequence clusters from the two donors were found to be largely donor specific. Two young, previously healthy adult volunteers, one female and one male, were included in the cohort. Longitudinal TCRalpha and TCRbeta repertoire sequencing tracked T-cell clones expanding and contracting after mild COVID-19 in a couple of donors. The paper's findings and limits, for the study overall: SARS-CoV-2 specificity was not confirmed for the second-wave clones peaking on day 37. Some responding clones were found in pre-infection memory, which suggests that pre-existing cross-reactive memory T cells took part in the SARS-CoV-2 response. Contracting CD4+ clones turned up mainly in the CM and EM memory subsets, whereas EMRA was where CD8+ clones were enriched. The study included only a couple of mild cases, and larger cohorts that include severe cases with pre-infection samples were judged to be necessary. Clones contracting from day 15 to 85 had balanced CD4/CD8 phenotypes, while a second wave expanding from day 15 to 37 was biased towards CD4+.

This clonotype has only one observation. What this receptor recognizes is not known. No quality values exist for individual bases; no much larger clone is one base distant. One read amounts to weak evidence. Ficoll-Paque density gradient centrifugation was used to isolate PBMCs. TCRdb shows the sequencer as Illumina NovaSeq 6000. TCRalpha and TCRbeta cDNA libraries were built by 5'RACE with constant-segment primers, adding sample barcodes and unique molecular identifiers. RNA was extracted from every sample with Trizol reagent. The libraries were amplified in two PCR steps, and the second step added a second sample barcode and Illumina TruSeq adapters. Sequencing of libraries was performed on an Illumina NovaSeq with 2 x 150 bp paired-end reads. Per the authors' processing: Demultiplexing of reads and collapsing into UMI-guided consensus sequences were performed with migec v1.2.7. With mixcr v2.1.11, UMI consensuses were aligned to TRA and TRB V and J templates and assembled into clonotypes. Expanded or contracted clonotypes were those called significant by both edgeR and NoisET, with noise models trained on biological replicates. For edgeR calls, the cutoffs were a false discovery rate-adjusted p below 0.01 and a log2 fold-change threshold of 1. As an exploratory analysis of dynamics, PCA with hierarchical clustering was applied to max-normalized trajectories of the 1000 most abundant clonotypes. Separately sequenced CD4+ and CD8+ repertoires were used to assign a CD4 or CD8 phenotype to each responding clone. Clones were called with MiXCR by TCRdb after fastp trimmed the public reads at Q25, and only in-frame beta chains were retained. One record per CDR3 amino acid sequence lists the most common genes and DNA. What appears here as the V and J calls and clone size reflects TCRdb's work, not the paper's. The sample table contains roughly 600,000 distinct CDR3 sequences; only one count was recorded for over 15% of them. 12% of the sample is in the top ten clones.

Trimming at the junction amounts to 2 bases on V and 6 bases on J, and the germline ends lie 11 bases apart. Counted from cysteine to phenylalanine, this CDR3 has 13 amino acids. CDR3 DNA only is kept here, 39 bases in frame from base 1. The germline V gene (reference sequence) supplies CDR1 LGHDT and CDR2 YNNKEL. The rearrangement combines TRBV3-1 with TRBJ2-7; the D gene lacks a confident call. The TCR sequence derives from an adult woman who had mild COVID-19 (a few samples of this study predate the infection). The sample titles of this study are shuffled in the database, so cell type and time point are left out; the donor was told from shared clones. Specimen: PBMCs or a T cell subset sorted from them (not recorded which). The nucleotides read TGTGCCAGCAGCCAAATCGACACCGGCGAGCAGTACTTC. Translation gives CASSQIDTGEQYF.